This is a list of T cell receptor beta chains from one sample in a study of blood T cell repertoires in COVID-19. Here immunoSEQ multiplex PCR was the method, and the copy in TCRdb shows in-frame clones only, minus some. The sample lists some 290,000 clones, more than 85% occurring once. Sequencing was carried out using PBMCs or T cells enriched from blood (not recorded which). These receptors were collected from a woman in her twenties or thirties who had been exposed to COVID-19. CDR3s leave out the opening cysteine and the closing phenylalanine or tryptophan.

j_gene | v_gene | CDR3aa
TRBJ1-6 | TRBV4-3 | ASSQAFRDRGRVSPLH
TRBJ1-1 | TRBV11-2 | ASKPFSLQERTEAF
TRBJ1-3 | TRBV7-2 | ASSLDRQLNTIY
TRBJ1-2 | TRBV4-2 | ASSQDYWDSHNYGYT
TRBJ2-2 | TRBV3-1/TRBV3-2 | ASKRTGQTGELF
TRBJ2-7 | TRBV11-3 | ASSPRPDSYEQY
TRBJ1-2 | TRBV4-3 | ASSPPGQGYGYT
TRBJ2-7 | TRBV2 | ASSDPGQGASYEQY
TRBJ2-3 | TRBV5-1 | ASSFDSITDTQY
TRBJ2-3 | TRBV23-1 | ASLNRKWGERDTQY
TRBJ2-2 | TRBV7-3 | ATKGGTGELF
TRBJ2-7 | TRBV3-1/TRBV3-2 | ASSQDSRGGTYEQY
TRBJ1-2 | TRBV4-1 | ASSQDPGASRNYGYT
TRBJ2-3 | TRBV9 | ASSLGLTGGMADTQY
TRBJ1-2 | TRBV7-2 | ASSRQGAHGYT
TRBJ1-5 | TRBV5-1 | ASSASGQFNQPQH
TRBJ1-2 | TRBV12-5 | ASGLGGHRDYGYT
TRBJ2-7 | TRBV5-4 | ASSFGPQGVDEQY
TRBJ2-5 | TRBV7-6 | ASTQGTGAEIRGETQY
TRBJ1-2 | TRBV5-1 | ASSSTGTGGNGYT
TRBJ1-2 | TRBV3-1/TRBV3-2 | ASSAGEGGYGYT
TRBJ1-6 | TRBV27 | ASSWGPPGSPLH
TRBJ1-3 | TRBV3-1/TRBV3-2 | ASSQDVLYSGNTIY
TRBJ2-7 | TRBV2 | ASSGTDRAYEQY
TRBJ1-2 | TRBV10-3 | ALRGGGGFYGYT
TRBJ2-3 | TRBV9 | ASSVDWVTGIRDTQY
TRBJ2-3 | TRBV20-1 | SASRRASTDTQY
TRBJ2-7 | TRBV27 | ASSLGGSYEQY
TRBJ1-2 | TRBV18 | ASSPTTGVEGYT
TRBJ1-1 | TRBV18 | ASSPPHRSEAF
TRBJ2-2 | TRBV3-1/TRBV3-2 | ASSQNTGTGELF
TRBJ1-2 | TRBV12-3/TRBV12-4 | ASTAGGLYGYT
TRBJ1-3 | TRBV27 | ASSFGGIGNTIY
TRBJ2-2 | TRBV7-9 | ASSFRNTGELF
TRBJ2-1 | TRBV11-3 | ASSPAGGGYNEQF
TRBJ2-7 | TRBV7-8 | ASSLAEDEQY
TRBJ2-4 | TRBV19 | ASSKGAAFHFIAKNIQY
TRBJ1-5 | TRBV12-3/TRBV12-4 | ATKWGEQPQH
TRBJ2-5 | TRBV20-1 | SASSGRGLETQY
TRBJ2-2 | TRBV18 | ASSPGQGPSGELF
TRBJ1-2 | TRBV3-1/TRBV3-2 | ASSRRTEQYGYT
TRBJ2-3 | TRBV4-2 | ASSQETYRDTQY
TRBJ1-1 | TRBV6-5 | ASSSSLVNTEAF
TRBJ1-2 | TRBV29-1 | SVVLLQGEGYGYT
TRBJ2-1 | TRBV7-2 | ASSWTGSSYNEQF
TRBJ1-2 | TRBV28 | ASSFSGQKKGYT
TRBJ1-1 | TRBV19 | ASSIWGRGRRTEAF
TRBJ1-1 | TRBV10-3 | ATSLRQGDLNTEAF
TRBJ2-7 | TRBV27 | ASSLRGTSGGLYEQY
TRBJ1-2 | TRBV6-5 | ASSQTGTGRDYT
TRBJ2-7 | TRBV27 | ASSHSTGDRFPYEQY
TRBJ1-2 | TRBV7-9 | ASSLGLGQVLRGYT
TRBJ2-7 | TRBV12-3/TRBV12-4 | ASSQVGLRDTV
TRBJ2-3 | TRBV4-3 | ASSQFRQRTDTQY
TRBJ2-1 | TRBV19 | ASSATGRNEQF
TRBJ1-1 | TRBV7-9 | ASSSPPVTEAF
TRBJ2-5 | TRBV19 | ASSRLAGASGPY
TRBJ1-1 | TRBV18 | ASSPWGGDTEAF
TRBJ1-6 | TRBV7-9 | ASSLVSRGVNSPLH